The 8 T cell receptor beta chains listed next were all sequenced from one sample in a study of graft-versus-host responses after intestinal transplantation. Profiled with immunoSEQ multiplex PCR; TCRdb holds only in-frame clones, not every one. The data show over 75,000 clones, roughly 90% seen once. Their recognized antigens are unknown. Here the sequenced sample was unstimulated CD8+ T cells sorted from spleen or lymph node cells, taken before transplant. The receptor source for this set is a human donor who was the organ donor for an intestinal transplant.

V usage is TRBV15 and J usage is TRBJ1-3; D not resolved. CDR3 length equals 15 residues. V was pared by 3 bases and J by 0 bases, with 9 bases between. Looked up from germline, CDR1 is LNHNV and CDR2 is YYDKDF (reference sequence). The chain's CDR3 is CATSSQVSSGNTIYF. The CDR3 DNA is TGTGCCACCAGCAGTCAGGTTAGCTCTGGAAACACCATATATTTT.

This chain joins TRBV9 and TRBJ2-1; 14 bases agree with TRBD2. CDR3 length: 16 amino acids. The germline V gene encodes CDR1 SGDLS and CDR2 YYNGEE. Germline trimming cut 4 bases from V and 12 bases from J; bases unmatched to any gene: 12. The CDR3: CASSLLGTSGRIWQFF. Written as DNA, the CDR3 is TGTGCCAGCAGCCTTCTCGGGACTAGCGGGAGAATTTGGCAGTTCTTC.

The chain joins TRBV7-8 to TRBJ2-5, with D possibly TRBD2 on 5 matching bases. In germline, CDR1 is SGHVS, CDR2 FQNEAQ. V was clipped by 5 bases and J by 4 bases, with 17 bases between them. CDR3 size: 15 residues. In DNA form, the CDR3 reads TGTGCCAGCAGCCTTACGACTAACCAGCGAGAGACCCAGTACTTC. Translation gives CASSLTTNQRETQYF.

V is TRBV6-1 and J is TRBJ1-1; D remains ambiguous. V was shortened by 10 bases and J by 1 base, with 7 bases between the two germline ends. The germline V gene has CDR1 MNHNS and CDR2 SASEGT. The length of the CDR3 is 11 residues. CDR3 DNA: TGTGCCACCAGACAGAACACTGAAGCTTTCTTT. Translation: CATRQNTEAFF.

CDR3 coding DNA: TGTGCCAGCAGCTTGGCCTCGATGAGCGGCGAGCAGTACTTC. This sequence encodes CASSLASMSGEQYF. V gene TRBV5-4 combines with J gene TRBJ2-7; weak D call: TRBD2 (5 bases). Germline V lookup: CDR1 SGHNT, CDR2 YYREEE (reference sequence). The CDR3 contains 14 residues. V dropped 0 bases and J dropped 6 bases, with 13 bases sitting between them.

V usage is TRBV11-2 and J usage is TRBJ2-5; TRBD2 matches 7 bases. Germline CDR1 and CDR2: SGHAT and FQNNGV. The CDR3 sequence is 13 residues long. V shed 5 bases and J 4 bases; nucleotides not matched to a gene: 4. The CDR3 coding sequence is TGTGCCAGCAGCGGGGGGGTAGGAGAGACCCAGTACTTC. Translating it yields CASSGGVGETQYF.

J is TRBJ2-7 and V is TRBV19, with TRBD1 matching 7 bases. CDR3 length: 16 amino acids. V trimming: 2 bases; J trimming: 3 bases; junction bases outside the gene matches: 10. Germline lookup yields CDR1 LNHDA and CDR2 SQIVND (reference sequence). The CDR3 protein is CASSISRDSTLYEQYF. DNA of the CDR3: TGTGCCAGTAGTATATCCCGGGACAGTACGCTCTACGAGCAGTACTTC. Complete variable domain (other parts from reference TRBV19 and TRBJ2-7): DGGITQSPKYLFRKEGQNVTLSCEQNLNHDAMYWYRQDPGQGLRLIYYSQIVNDFQKGDIAEGYSVSREKKESFPLTVTSAQKNPTAFYLCASSISRDSTLYEQYFGPGTRLTVT.

The chain recombines TRBV28 with TRBJ1-1; D perhaps matches TRBD1 (5 bases). Germline V gene data show CDR1 as MDHEN and CDR2 as SYDVKM. V was clipped by 2 bases and J by 4 bases, with 11 bases between them. The CDR3 runs to 14 residues. CDR3 coding DNA: TGTGCCAGCAGTTTAACCCCCGGGGGCACTGAAGCTTTCTTT. Its translation: CASSLTPGGTEAFF.